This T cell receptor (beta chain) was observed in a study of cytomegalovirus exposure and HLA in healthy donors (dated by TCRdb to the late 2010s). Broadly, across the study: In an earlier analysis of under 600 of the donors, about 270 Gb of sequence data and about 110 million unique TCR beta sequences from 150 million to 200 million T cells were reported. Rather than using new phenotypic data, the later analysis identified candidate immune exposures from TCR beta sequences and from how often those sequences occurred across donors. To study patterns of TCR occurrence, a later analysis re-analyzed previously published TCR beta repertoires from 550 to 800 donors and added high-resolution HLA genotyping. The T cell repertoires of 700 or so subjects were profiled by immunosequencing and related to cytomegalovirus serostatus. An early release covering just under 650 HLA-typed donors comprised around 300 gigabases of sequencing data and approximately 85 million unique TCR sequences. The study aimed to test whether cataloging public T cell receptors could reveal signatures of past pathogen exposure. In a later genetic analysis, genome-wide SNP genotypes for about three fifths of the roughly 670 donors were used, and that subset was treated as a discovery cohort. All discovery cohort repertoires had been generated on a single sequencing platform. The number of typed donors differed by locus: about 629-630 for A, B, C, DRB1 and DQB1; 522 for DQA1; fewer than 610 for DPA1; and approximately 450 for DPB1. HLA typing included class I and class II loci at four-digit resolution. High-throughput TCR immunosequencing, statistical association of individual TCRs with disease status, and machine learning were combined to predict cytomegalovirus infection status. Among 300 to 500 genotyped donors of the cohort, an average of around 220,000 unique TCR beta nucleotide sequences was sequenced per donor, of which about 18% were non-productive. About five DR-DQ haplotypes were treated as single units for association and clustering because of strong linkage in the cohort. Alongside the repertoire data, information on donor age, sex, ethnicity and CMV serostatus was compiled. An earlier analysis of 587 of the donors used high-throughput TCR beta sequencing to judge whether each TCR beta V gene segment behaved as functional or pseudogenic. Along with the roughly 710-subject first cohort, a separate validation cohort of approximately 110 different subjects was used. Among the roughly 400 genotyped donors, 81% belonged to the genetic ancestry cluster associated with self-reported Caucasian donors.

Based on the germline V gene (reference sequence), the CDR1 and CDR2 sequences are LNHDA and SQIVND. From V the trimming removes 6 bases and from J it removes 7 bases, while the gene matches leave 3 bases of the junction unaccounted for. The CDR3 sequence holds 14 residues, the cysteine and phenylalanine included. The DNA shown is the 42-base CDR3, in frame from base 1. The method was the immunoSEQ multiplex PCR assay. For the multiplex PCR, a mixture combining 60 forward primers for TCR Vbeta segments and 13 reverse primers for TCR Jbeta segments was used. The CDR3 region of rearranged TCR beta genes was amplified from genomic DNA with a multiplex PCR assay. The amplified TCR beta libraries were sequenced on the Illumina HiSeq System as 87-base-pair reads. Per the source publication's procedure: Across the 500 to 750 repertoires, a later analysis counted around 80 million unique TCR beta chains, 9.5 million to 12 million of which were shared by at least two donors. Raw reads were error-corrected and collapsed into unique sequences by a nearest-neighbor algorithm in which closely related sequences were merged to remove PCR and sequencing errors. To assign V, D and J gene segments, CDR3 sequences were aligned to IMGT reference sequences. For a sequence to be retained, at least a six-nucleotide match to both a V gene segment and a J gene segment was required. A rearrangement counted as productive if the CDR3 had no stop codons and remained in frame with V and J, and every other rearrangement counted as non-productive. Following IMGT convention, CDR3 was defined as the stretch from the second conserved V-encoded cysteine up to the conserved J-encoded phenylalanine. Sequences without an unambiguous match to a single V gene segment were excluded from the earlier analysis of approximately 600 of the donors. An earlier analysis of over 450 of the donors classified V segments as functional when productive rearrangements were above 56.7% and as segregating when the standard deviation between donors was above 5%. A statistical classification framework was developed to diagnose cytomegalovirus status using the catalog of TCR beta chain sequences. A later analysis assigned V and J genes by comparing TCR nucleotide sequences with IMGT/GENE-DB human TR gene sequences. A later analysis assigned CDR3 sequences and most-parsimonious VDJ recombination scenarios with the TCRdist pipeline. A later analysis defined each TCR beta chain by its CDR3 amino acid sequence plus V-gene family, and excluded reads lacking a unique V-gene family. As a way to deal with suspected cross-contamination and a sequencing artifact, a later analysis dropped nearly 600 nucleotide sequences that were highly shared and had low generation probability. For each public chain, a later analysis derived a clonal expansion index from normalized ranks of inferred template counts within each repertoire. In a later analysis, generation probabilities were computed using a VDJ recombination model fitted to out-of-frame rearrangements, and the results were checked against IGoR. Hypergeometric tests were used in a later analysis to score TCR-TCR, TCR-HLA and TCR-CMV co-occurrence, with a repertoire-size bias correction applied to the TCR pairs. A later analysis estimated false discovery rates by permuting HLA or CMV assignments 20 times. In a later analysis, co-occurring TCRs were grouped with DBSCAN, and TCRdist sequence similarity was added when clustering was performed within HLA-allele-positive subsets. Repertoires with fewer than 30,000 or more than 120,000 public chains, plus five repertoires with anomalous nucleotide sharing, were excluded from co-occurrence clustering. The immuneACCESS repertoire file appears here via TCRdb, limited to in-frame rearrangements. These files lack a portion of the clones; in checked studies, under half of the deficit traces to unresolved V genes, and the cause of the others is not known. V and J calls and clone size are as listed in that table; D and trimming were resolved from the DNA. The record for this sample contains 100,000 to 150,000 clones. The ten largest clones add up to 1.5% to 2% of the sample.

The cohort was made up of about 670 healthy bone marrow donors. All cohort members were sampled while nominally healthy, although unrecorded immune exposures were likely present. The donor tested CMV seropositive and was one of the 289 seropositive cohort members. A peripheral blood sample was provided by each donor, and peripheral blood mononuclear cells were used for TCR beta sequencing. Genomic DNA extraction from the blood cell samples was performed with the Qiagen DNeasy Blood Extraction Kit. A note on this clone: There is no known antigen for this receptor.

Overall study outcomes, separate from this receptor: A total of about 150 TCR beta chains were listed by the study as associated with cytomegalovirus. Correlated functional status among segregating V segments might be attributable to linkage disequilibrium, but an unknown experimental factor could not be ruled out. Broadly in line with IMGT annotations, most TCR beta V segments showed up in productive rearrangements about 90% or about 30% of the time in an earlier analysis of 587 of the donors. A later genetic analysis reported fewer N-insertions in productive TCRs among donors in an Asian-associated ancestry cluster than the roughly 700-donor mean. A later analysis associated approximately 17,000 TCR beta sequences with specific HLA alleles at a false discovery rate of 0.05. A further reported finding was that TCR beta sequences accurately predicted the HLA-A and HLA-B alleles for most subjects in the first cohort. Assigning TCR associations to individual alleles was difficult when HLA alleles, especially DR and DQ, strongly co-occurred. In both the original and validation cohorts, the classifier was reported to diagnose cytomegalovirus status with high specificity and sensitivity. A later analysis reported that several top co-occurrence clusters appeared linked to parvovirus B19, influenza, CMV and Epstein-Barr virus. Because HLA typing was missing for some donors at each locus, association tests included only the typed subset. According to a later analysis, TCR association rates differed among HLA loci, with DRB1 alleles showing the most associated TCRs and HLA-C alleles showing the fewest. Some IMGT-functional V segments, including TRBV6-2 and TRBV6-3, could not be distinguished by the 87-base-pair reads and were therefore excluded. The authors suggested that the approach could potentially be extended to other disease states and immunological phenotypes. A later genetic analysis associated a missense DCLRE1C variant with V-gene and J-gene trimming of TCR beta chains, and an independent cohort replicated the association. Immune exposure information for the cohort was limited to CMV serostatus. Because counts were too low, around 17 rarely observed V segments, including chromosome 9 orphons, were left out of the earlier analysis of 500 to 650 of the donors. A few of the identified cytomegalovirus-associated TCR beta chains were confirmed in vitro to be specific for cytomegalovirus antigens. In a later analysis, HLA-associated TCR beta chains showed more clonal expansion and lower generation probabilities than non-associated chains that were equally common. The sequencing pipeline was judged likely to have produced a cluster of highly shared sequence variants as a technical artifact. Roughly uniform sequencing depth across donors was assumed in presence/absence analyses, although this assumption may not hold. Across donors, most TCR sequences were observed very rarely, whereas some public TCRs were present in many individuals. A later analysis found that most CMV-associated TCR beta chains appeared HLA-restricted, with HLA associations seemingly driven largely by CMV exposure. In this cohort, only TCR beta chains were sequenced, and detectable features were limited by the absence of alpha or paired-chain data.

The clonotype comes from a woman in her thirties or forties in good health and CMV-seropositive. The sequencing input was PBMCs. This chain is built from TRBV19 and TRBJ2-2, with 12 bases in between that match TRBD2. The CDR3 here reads CASSPGLAGGELFF. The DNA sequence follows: TGTGCCAGTAGCCCGGGACTAGCGGGCGGGGAGCTGTTTTTT.